Sequencing of this T cell receptor (beta chain) was carried out in a study of T-cell reconstitution after alpha-beta-depleted transplantation in children. CDR3 length: 18 amino acids. V lost 0 bases, J lost 1 base, and 7 bases stayed unmatched. Germline CDR1 reads SGHAT; CDR2 reads FQNNGV. A library of TCRbeta sequences, prepared with unique molecular identifiers, was generated. In TCRdb, the PCR reads were re-called with MiXCR into one record per CDR3 protein. The sample has 200,000 to 250,000 distinct CDR3 sequences, approximately 9% seen once. The receptor was derived from a human donor who donated a stem cell graft to a child with acute lymphoblastic leukemia. Here the sequenced sample was PBMCs from the stem cell graft donor, taken from the stem cell graft. The gene calls are TRBV11-2 and TRBJ1-3; 9 positions agree with TRBD1. DNA for the CDR3: TGTGCCAGCAGCTTAGATGGGGCACAGGGGGCATCTGGAAACACCATATATTTT. Translation gives CASSLDGAQGASGNTIYF.